This TCR beta chain was captured by sequencing in a study of blood T cell repertoires in COVID-19. Per the original methods: Reference gene primer amplification in the assay estimated nucleated cell counts. Some clones are missing from TCRdb's copy, which holds only in-frame ones; the method was immunoSEQ multiplex PCR. V, J and clone size are those of that table, while D and trimming were read from the DNA. Among some 240,000 clones, 85% were seen once, and the ten largest hold about 2.4%. The ends lost 2 bases at V and 3 bases at J; junction bases unmatched: 6. CDR3 length equals 15 residues. Germline assignment: CDR1 GTSNPN and CDR2 SVGIG (reference sequence). Patients of the Seattle cohort, enrolled during active infection, were followed longitudinally.

V usage is TRBV30 and J usage is TRBJ2-7; 11 nucleotides line up with TRBD1. This TCR came from a woman aged 70-85 years with COVID-19, enrolled during active disease. The sample consisted of peripheral blood. The DNA for the CDR3 is TGTGCCTGGAGTTCAACCGGGACAGGGGGCTACGAGCAGTACTTC. Protein product: CAWSSTGTGGYEQYF.